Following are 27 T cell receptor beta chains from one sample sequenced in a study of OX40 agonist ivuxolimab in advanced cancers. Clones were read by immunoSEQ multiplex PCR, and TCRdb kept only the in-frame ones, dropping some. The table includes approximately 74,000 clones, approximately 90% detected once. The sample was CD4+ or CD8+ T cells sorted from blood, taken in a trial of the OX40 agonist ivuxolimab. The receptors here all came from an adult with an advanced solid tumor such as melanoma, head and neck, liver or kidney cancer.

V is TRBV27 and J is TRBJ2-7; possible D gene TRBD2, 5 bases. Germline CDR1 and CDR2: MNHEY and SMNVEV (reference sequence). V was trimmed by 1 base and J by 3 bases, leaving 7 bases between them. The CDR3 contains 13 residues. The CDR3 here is CASSLLLDYEQYF. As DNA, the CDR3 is TGTGCCAGCAGTTTATTACTAGACTACGAGCAGTACTTC.

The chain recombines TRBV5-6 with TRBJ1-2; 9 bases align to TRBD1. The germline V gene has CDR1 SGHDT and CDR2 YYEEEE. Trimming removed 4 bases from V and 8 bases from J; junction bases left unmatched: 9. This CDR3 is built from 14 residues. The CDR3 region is CASSTPDRGWGYTF. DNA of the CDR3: TGTGCCAGCAGCACACCGGACAGGGGTTGGGGCTACACCTTC. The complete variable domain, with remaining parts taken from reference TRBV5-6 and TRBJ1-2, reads DAGVTQSPTHLIKTRGQQVTLRCSPKSGHDTVSWYQQALGQGPQFIFQYYEEEERQRGNFPDRFSGHQFPNYSSELNVNALLLGDSALYLCASSTPDRGWGYTFGSGTRLTVV.

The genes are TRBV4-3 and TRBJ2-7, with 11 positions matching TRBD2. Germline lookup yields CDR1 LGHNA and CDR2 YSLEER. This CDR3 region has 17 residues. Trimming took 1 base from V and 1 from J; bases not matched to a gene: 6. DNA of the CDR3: TGCGCCAGCAGCCAAGCCGGGGCTAGCGGGGGGTCCTACGAGCAGTACTTC. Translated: CASSQAGASGGSYEQYF.

The CDR3 DNA sequence: TGTGCCAGTATGGGGACAGGGCATTCCTACGAGCAGTACTTC. This encodes CASMGTGHSYEQYF. V gene TRBV19 combines with J gene TRBJ2-7; TRBD1 matches 9 bases. The CDR3 contains 14 residues. V was pared by 7 bases and J by 1 base, with 5 bases of the junction left unmatched. CDR1 is LNHDA and CDR2 is SQIVND in the germline V gene (reference sequence).

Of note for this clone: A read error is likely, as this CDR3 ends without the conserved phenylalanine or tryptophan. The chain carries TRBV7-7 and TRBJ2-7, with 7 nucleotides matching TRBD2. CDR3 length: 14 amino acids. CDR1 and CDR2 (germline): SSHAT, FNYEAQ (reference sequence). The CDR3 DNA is TGTGCTAGCGGGTCCCAAGGAAGCTCCTACGAGCAGTACCTC. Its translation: CASGSQGSSYEQYL.

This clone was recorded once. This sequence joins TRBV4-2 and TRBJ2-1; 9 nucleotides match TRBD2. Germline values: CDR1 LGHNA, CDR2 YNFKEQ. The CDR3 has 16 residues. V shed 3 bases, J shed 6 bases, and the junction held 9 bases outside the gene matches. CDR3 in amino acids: CASSQAGTSMGNEQFF. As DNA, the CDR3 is TGTGCCAGCAGCCAGGCCGGGACTAGCATGGGCAATGAGCAGTTCTTC.

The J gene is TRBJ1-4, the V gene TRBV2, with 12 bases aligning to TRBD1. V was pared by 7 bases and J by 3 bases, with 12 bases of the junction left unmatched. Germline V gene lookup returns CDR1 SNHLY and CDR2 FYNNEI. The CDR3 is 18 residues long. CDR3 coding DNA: TGTGCCAGCATGGAGGCTCCGGGACAGGGGGCAGCTAATGAAAAACTGTTTTTT. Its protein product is CASMEAPGQGAANEKLFF.

CDR3 DNA: TGTGCCAGCAGCTTTTCTGCGGGACCAAACAATGAGCAGTTCTTC. Amino acid sequence: CASSFSAGPNNEQFF. The rearrangement links TRBV7-8 to TRBJ2-1, with a weak D call TRBD2 (6 bases). This CDR3 comprises 15 residues. Trimming removed 3 bases from V and 5 bases from J, with 14 bases in between. Germline CDR1 SGHVS, CDR2 FQNEAQ.

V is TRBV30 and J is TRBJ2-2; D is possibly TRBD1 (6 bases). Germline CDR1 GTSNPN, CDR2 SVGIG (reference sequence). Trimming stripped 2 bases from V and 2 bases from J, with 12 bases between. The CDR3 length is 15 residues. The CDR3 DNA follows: TGTGCCTGGAGTCTGGGACAAATTAACACCGGGGAGCTGTTTTTT. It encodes CAWSLGQINTGELFF.

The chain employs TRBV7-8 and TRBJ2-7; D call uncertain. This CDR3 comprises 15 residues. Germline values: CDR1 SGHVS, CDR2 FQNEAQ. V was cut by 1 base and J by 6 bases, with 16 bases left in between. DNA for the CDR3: TGTGCCAGCAGCTTAGATGTCTTACAAATTGGCGAGCAGTACTTC. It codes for CASSLDVLQIGEQYF. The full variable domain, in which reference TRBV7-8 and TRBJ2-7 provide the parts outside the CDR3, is GAGVSQSPRYKVAKRGQDVALRCDPISGHVSLFWYQQALGQGPEFLTYFQNEAQLDKSGLPSDRFFAERPEGSVSTLKIQRTQQEDSAVYLCASSLDVLQIGEQYFGPGTRLTVT.

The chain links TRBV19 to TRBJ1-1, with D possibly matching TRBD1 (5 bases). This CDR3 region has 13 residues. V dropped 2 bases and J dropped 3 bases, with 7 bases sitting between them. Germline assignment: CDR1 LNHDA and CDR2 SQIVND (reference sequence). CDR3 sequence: CASSIKTDTEAFF. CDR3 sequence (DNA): TGTGCCAGTAGTATAAAGACAGACACTGAAGCTTTCTTT.

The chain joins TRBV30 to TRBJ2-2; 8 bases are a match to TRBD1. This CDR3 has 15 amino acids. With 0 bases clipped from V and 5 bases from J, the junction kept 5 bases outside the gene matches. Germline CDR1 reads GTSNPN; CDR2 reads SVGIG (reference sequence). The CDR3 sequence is CAWSVGTGVTGELFF. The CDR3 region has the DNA TGTGCCTGGAGTGTGGGGACAGGAGTTACCGGGGAGCTGTTTTTT.

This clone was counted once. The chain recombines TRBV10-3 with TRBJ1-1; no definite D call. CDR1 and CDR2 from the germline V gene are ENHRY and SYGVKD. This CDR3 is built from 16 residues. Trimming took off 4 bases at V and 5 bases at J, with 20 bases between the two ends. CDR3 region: CAISGSTWGVGTEAFF. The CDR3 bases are TGTGCCATCAGTGGATCTACCTGGGGAGTCGGGACTGAAGCTTTCTTT.

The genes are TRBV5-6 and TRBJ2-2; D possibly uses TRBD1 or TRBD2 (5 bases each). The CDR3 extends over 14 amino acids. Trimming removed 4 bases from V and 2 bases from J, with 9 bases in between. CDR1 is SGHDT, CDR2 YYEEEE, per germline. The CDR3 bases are TGTGCCAGCAGCCTAGGGACCAACACCGGGGAGCTGTTTTTT. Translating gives CASSLGTNTGELFF.

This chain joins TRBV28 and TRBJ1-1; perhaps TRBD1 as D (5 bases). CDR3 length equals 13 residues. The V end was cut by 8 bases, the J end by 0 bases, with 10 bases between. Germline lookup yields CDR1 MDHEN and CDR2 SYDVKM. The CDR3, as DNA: TGTGCCAGCGTCGACAGCATGAACACTGAAGCTTTCTTT. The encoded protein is CASVDSMNTEAFF.

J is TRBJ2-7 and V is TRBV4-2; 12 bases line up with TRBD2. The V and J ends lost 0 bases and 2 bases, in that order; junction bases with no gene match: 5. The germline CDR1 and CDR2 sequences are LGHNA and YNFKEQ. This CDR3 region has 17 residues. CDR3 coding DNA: TGTGCCAGCAGCCAAGATTATCGGACTAGCGGGACCTACGAGCAGTACTTC. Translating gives CASSQDYRTSGTYEQYF.

CDR3 loop: CAWRAPGEKLFF. CDR3 bases: TGTGCCTGGCGGGCCCCGGGTGAAAAACTGTTTTTT. The genes are TRBV30 and TRBJ1-4; D unresolved. From germline, CDR1 is GTSNPN and CDR2 SVGIG (reference sequence). CDR3 length equals 12 residues. V lost 5 bases and J 7 bases, leaving 11 bases between the germline ends.

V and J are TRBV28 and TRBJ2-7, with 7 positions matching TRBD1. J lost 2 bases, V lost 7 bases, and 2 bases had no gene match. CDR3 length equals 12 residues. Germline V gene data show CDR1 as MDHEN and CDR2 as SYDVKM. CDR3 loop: CASIGTAYEQYF. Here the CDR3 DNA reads TGTGCCAGCATCGGGACAGCCTACGAGCAGTACTTC.

The CDR3 sequence: CAWSLISQGPQHF. The CDR3 region has the DNA TGTGCCTGGAGTTTAATCTCACAGGGTCCTCAGCATTTT. The J gene is TRBJ1-5, the V gene TRBV30, with D perhaps matching TRBD1 (6 bases). This CDR3 spans 13 amino acids. V lost 2 bases and J lost 13, with 18 bases in between. In germline, CDR1 is GTSNPN, CDR2 SVGIG (reference sequence).

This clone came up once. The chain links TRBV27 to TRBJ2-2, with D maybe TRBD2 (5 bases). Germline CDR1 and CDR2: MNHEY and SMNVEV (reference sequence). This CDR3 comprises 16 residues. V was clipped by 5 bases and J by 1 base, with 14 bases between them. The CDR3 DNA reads TGTGCCAGCAGTCTTGGGAGCGAGGTGAACACCGGGGAGCTGTTTTTT. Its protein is CASSLGSEVNTGELFF.

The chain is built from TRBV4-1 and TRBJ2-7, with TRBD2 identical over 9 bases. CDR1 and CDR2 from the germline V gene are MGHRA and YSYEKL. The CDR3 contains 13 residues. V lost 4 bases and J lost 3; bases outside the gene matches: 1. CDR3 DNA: TGCGCCAGCAGCCCGACTAGCGGCTACGAGCAGTACTTC. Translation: CASSPTSGYEQYF.

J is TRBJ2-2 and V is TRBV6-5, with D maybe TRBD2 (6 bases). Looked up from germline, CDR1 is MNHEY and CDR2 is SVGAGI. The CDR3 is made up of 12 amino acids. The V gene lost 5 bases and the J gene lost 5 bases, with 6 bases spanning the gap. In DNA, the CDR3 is TGTGCCAGCAGTCGGGGGACCGGGGAGCTGTTTTTT. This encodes CASSRGTGELFF.

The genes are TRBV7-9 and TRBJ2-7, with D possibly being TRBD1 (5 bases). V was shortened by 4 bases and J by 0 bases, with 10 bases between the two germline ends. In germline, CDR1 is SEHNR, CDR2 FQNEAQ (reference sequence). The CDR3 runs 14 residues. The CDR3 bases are TGTGCCAGCAGCTCCATGGGGCCCTCCTACGAGCAGTACTTC. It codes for CASSSMGPSYEQYF.

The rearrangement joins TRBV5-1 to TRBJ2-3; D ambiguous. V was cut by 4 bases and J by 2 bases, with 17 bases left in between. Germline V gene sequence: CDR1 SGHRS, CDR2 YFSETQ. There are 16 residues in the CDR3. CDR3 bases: TGCGCCAGCAGCCTATATCTAGGTCCCCACACAGATACGCAGTATTTT. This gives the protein CASSLYLGPHTDTQYF.

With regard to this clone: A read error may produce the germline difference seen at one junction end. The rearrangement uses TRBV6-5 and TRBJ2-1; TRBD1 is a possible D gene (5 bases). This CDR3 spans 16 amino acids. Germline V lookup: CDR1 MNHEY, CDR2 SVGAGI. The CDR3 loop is CASSFQGSSSYNEQFF. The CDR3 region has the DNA TGTGCCAGCAGTTTTCAGGGCTCGAGCTCCTACAATGAGCAATTCTTC.

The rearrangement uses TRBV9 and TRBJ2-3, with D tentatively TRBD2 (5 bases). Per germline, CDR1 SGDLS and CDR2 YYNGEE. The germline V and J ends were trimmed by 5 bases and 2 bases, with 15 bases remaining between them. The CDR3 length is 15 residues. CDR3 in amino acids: CASRSGREDTDTQYF. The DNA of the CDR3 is TGTGCCAGCAGAAGCGGAAGAGAGGACACAGATACGCAGTATTTT.

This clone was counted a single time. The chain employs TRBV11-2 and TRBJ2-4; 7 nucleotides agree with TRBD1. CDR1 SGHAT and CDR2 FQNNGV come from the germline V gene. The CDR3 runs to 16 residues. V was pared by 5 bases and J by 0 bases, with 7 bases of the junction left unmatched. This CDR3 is CASSTGQHLAKNIQYF. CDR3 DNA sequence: TGTGCCAGCAGCACGGGACAGCATCTAGCCAAAAACATTCAGTACTTC.